This T cell receptor (beta chain) appears in the sequencing data of a study of blood T cell repertoires in COVID-19. Study information: COVID-19 samples collected from the United States, Italy and Spain covered acute and convalescent phases.

Profiling relied on immunoSEQ multiplex PCR, and the TCRdb table lists in-frame clones only, not all of them. The data show 300,000 to 400,000 clones, with 90% to 95% seen just once and about 3.5% held by the top ten. V was trimmed by 6 bases and J by 5 bases, leaving 16 bases between them. Germline V lookup: CDR1 MNHEY, CDR2 SVGAGI. The CDR3 consists of 15 residues. The chain employs TRBV6-5 and TRBJ2-2, with D possibly TRBD1 on 6 matching bases. The sample comprised peripheral blood. This sequence originates from a woman between 18 and 29 years old who had recovered from COVID-19. The CDR3 nucleotides are TGTGCCAGCAGCCGCCAGGGGTCGCGGACCGGGGAGCTGTTTTTT. Amino acids: CASSRQGSRTGELFF.